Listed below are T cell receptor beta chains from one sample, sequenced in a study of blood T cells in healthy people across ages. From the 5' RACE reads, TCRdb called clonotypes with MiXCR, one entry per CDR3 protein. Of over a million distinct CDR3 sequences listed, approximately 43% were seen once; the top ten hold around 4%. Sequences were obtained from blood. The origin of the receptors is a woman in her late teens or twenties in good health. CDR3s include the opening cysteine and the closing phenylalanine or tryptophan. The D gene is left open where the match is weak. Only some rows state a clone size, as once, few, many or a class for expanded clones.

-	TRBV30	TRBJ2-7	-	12	CAWKGPGYEQYF	TGTGCCTGGAAGGGCCCGGGGTACGAACAGTACTTC
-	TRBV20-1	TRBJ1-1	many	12	CSASVRNTEAFF	TGCAGTGCTAGCGTAAGAAACACTGAAGCTTTCTTT
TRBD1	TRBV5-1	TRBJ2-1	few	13	CASSSPGQDEQFF	TGCGCCAGCAGCTCGCCGGGACAGGATGAGCAGTTCTTC
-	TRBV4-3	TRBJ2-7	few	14	CASSQDARGYEQYF	TGCGCCAGCAGCCAAGATGCCAGGGGATACGAGCAGTACTTC
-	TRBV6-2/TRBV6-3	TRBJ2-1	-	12	CASGSGYNEQFF	TGTGCCAGCGGCTCGGGATACAATGAGCAGTTCTTC
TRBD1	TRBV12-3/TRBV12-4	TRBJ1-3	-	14	CASIPQGDGNTIYF	TGTGCCAGCATCCCTCAGGGGGACGGAAACACCATATATTTT
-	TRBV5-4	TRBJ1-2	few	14	CASSLVGFNYGYTF	TGTGCCAGCAGCTTGGTTGGTTTTAACTATGGCTACACCTTC
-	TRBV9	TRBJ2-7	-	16	CASSASVGPSYNEQYF	TGTGCCAGCAGCGCCTCAGTGGGCCCATCCTACAATGAGCAGTACTTC
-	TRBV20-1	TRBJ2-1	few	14	CSATTGRDYNEQFF	TGCAGTGCTACCACAGGGAGAGACTACAATGAGCAGTTCTTC
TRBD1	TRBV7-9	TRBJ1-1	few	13	CASSVEGATEAFF	TGTGCCAGCAGCGTAGAGGGGGCCACTGAAGCTTTCTTT
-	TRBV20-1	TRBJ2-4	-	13	CSAHPGGPNIQYF	TGCAGTGCCCACCCCGGGGGGCCAAACATTCAGTACTTC
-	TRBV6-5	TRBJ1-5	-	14	CASGYGRKNQPQHF	TGTGCCAGCGGTTACGGAAGGAAAAATCAGCCCCAGCATTTT
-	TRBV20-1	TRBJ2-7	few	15	CSAEEPRASSYEQYF	TGCAGTGCGGAGGAACCAAGGGCCAGCTCCTACGAGCAGTACTTC
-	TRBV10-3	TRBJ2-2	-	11	CAIKGAGELFF	TGTGCCATAAAAGGTGCCGGGGAGCTGTTTTTT
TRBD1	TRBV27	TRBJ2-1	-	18	CASSFGTGAGLGGNEQFF	TGTGCCAGCAGTTTCGGGACAGGGGCAGGACTAGGCGGTAATGAGCAGTTCTTC
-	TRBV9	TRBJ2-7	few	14	CASSGRLEPYEQYF	TGTGCCAGCAGCGGTCGACTAGAACCCTACGAGCAGTACTTC
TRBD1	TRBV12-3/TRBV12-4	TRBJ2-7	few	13	CASRLTTGGEQYF	TGTGCCAGCAGGCTAACCACAGGGGGCGAGCAGTACTTC
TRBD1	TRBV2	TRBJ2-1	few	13	CASRDRGYNEQFF	TGTGCCAGCAGAGACAGGGGCTACAATGAGCAGTTCTTC
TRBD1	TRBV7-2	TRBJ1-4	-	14	CASSFRGASRELFF	TGTGCCAGCAGCTTCAGGGGGGCCTCTCGTGAACTGTTTTTT
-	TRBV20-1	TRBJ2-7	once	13	CSARGGTLYEQYF	TGCAGTGCTAGAGGGGGGACACTCTACGAGCAGTACTTC
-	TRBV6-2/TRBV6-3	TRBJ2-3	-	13	CASRSELTDTQYF	TGTGCCAGCAGGTCCGAACTCACAGATACGCAGTATTTT
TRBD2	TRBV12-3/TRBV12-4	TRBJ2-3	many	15	CASSSRGGSTDTQYF	TGTGCCAGCAGTAGTCGGGGGGGCAGCACAGATACGCAGTATTTT
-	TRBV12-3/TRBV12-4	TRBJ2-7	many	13	CASRVGNYYEQYF	TGTGCCAGCAGGGTCGGGAACTACTACGAGCAGTACTTC
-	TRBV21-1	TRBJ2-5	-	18	CASSLLTRTSSGCETQYF	TGTGCCAGCAGCCTCCTCACCAGGACATCTTCGGGATGCGAGACCCAGTACTTC
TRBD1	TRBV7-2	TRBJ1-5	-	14	CASSGQGLLQPQHF	TGTGCCAGCAGCGGACAGGGTTTACTTCAGCCCCAGCATTTT
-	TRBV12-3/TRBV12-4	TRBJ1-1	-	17	CASSSTGTILSNTEAFF	TGTGCCAGCAGTTCCACCGGGACAATACTCTCGAACACTGAAGCTTTCTTT